These 20 T cell receptor beta chains came from one sample sequenced in a study of metastatic and nonmetastatic thyroid tumors. TCRdb re-called clones from the PCR reads using MiXCR. The sample has about 93,000 clones, over 9.5% seen once. Before thyroid surgery, none of the patients had received any treatment. Sequencing input: blood. These receptors originate from a female donor with papillary thyroid cancer or a benign thyroid nodule (not recorded which). Some clones in this sample may be carry-over from other donors' samples.

This clone occurred many times. The chain carries TRBV3-1 and TRBJ2-1; TRBD2 matches at 9 bases. The length of the CDR3 is 15 residues. J lost 2 bases, V lost 5 bases, and 4 bases had no gene match. Germline V gene lookup returns CDR1 LGHDT and CDR2 YNNKEL (reference sequence). CDR3 protein: CASSTPSGAYNEQFF. DNA of the CDR3: TGTGCCAGCAGCACCCCTAGCGGGGCCTACAATGAGCAGTTCTTC.

About this clone itself: This may arise from a read error, as a much more abundant clone is one base away. This chain joins TRBV5-8 and TRBJ2-5; D not resolved. Per the germline V gene, CDR1 is SGHTS and CDR2 is YDEGEE. This CDR3 spans 15 amino acids. For the CDR3, the DNA is TGTGCCAGCAGCTTGGGGGCAGGATACCAAGATACCCAGTACTTC. It encodes CASSLGAGYQDTQYF.

The chain employs TRBV28 and TRBJ2-7; 8 nucleotides align to TRBD2. The CDR3 totals 14 residues. Germline V gives CDR1 MDHEN, CDR2 SYDVKM. Trimming took 8 bases from V and 6 from J; bases not matched to a gene: 12. The CDR3: CASGLAGIGGEQYF. In nucleotides, the CDR3 is TGTGCCAGCGGATTAGCGGGAATCGGGGGCGAGCAGTACTTC.

In this sample, this clone turned up many times. This sequence joins TRBV18 and TRBJ2-3, with D unresolved. CDR3 length: 15 amino acids. Trimming left V 3 bases short and J 0 bases short, with 10 bases between. Germline lookup yields CDR1 KGHSH and CDR2 LQKENI. The DNA for the CDR3 is TGTGCCAGCTCACCCCGCAGACCTAGCACAGATACGCAGTATTTT. This sequence encodes CASSPRRPSTDTQYF.

This clone showed up many times. This chain joins TRBV9 and TRBJ2-6; 7 nucleotides line up with TRBD2. Germline CDR1 and CDR2: SGDLS and YYNGEE. The CDR3 sequence is 12 residues long. The V and J ends lost 5 bases and 9 bases, in that order; junction bases with no gene match: 2. This chain's CDR3 is CASRREGNVLTF. In nucleotides, the CDR3 is TGTGCCAGCAGGAGGGAGGGCAACGTCCTGACTTTC. Together with reference TRBV9 and TRBJ2-6, the CDR3 gives the full variable domain: DSGVTQTPKHLITATGQRVTLRCSPRSGDLSVYWYQQSLDQGLQFLIQYYNGEERAKGNILERFSAQQFPDLHSELNLSSLELGDSALYFCASRREGNVLTFGAGSRLTVL.

At least ten counts were recorded for this clone. The chain recombines TRBV5-6 with TRBJ2-5, with D unresolved. Trimming took 4 bases from V and 5 from J, leaving 21 bases between them. The CDR3 totals 16 residues. Germline V lookup: CDR1 SGHDT, CDR2 YYEEEE. The DNA for the CDR3 is TGTGCCAGCAGCCACACCGAAAAAGGTCCGGCCGAGACCCAGTACTTC. This sequence encodes CASSHTEKGPAETQYF.

On this clone: A junction boundary mismatches the germline segment, possibly from a read error. In DNA form, the CDR3 reads TGTTCCAGCAGATTGTTAGCGGGAGGGCCTGGGGGTGAGCAGTTCTTC. Protein: CSSRLLAGGPGGEQFF. V is TRBV6-2 or TRBV6-3 and J is TRBJ2-1; 11 nucleotides align to TRBD2. This CDR3 spans 16 amino acids. Germline CDR1 and CDR2: MNHEY and SVGEGT.

This clone was observed many times. The J gene is TRBJ2-1, the V gene TRBV3-1; D gene unclear. V lost 0 bases, J lost 9 bases, and 15 bases lay in between. This CDR3 region has 15 residues. Germline-derived CDR1 and CDR2 are LGHDT and YNNKEL (reference sequence). CDR3 coding DNA: TGTGCCAGCAGCCAAGATTCCGTAGTTATGAGTGAGCAGTTCTTC. It encodes CASSQDSVVMSEQFF.

Ten or more counts support this clone. J is TRBJ2-1 and V is TRBV28, with D unresolved. The CDR3 length is 13 residues. V was clipped by 1 base and J by 5 bases, with 6 bases between them. CDR1 and CDR2 (germline): MDHEN, SYDVKM. CDR3 coding DNA: TGTGCCAGCAGTTTATATGCAGACAATGAGCAGTTCTTC. Its translation is CASSLYADNEQFF.

This clone appeared a few times. The DNA is left out, because the CDR3 cannot be placed on it with certainty; the CDR3 is given as TCRdb lists it. The rearrangement joins TRBV29-1 to TRBJ2-7; the table's D call, TRBD1, has no DNA check behind it. CDR1 and CDR2 (germline): SQVTM, ANQGSEA. The length of the CDR3 is 12 amino acids, counting both ends. The CDR3 region is CSVGTGTVEQHF.

This clone came up many times. J is TRBJ2-7 and V is TRBV12-3 or TRBV12-4, with 11 bases lining up with TRBD2. The CDR3 covers 14 residues. The V segment lost 7 bases and the J segment 3 bases; nucleotides outside the gene matches: 5. CDR3 nucleotide sequence: TGTGCCAGCACCCGTAGCGGGAGGGTCTACGAGCAGTACTTC. It specifies CASTRSGRVYEQYF.

The table lists this clone with a few counts. The chain has TRBV27 and TRBJ2-3, with 9 nucleotides matching TRBD2. CDR3 length equals 17 residues. Trimming took 4 bases from V and 4 from J; bases not matched to a gene: 12. CDR1 MNHEY and CDR2 SMNVEV come from the germline V gene (reference sequence). DNA for the CDR3: TGTGCCAGCAGTTCGGGGGGGCGGGGGGGGGCCGCAGATACGCAGTATTTT. It is translated as CASSSGGRGGAADTQYF.

This clone was counted ten times or more. The chain combines TRBV6-1 with TRBJ2-5; D is possibly TRBD2 (6 bases). The CDR3 contains 19 residues. V was trimmed by 10 bases and J by 3 bases, leaving 33 bases between them. CDR1 MNHNS and CDR2 SASEGT come from the germline V gene. The CDR3 DNA is TGTGCCACCCACCCCGGGGGTAGCGGAAGAGATCACTCCGAAGAGACCCAGTACTTC. It encodes CATHPGGSGRDHSEETQYF.

This clone was counted ten times or more. The genes are TRBV5-1 and TRBJ2-5; 7 bases line up with TRBD2. The V gene's germline CDR1 is SGHRS and CDR2 YFSETQ. This CDR3 spans 16 amino acids. With V trimmed by 0 bases and J by 3 bases, 8 bases remained unmatched. CDR3 loop: CASSLESGRLKETQYF. The DNA for the CDR3 is TGCGCCAGCAGCTTGGAATCCGGGAGGCTAAAAGAGACCCAGTACTTC.

This clone showed up many times. V is TRBV12-3 or TRBV12-4 and J is TRBJ2-3; 11 bases fit TRBD2. The J segment lost 5 bases and the V segment lost 5 bases, leaving 12 bases of the junction unmatched. The CDR3 sequence is 17 residues long. The CDR3 loop is CASSPLETSGIVDTQYF. CDR3 bases: TGTGCCAGCAGTCCGCTGGAGACTAGCGGGATTGTAGATACGCAGTATTTT.

This clone has a count of ten or more. The V and J genes are TRBV27 and TRBJ2-7; 7 bases are a match to TRBD1. The V segment lost 6 bases and the J segment 1 base; nucleotides outside the gene matches: 18. The germline V gene has CDR1 MNHEY and CDR2 SMNVEV (reference sequence). The CDR3 runs 18 residues. The CDR3, as DNA: TGTGCCAGCAGCCTACACCGGGACAGCCAAGCACGATCCTACGAGCAGTACTTC. It codes for CASSLHRDSQARSYEQYF.

This clone is judged medium-sized. The chain couples TRBV2 to TRBJ1-2, with D uncertain. Germline V lookup: CDR1 SNHLY, CDR2 FYNNEI. V shed 3 bases and J shed 4 bases, with 12 bases lying between them. The CDR3 covers 14 residues. CDR3 in amino acids: CASSDRTAAYGYTF. In DNA, the CDR3 is TGTGCCAGCAGTGACCGGACGGCAGCCTATGGCTACACCTTC.

This clone has at least ten counts. V gene TRBV7-6 combines with J gene TRBJ2-2; unclear D gene. Trimming left V 1 base short and J 2 bases short, with 11 bases between. The V gene's germline CDR1 is SGHVS and CDR2 FNYEAQ. The CDR3 consists of 16 residues. The CDR3 bases are TGTGCCAGCAGCTTAGAATTTGGGGTCAACACCGGGGAGCTGTTTTTT. Protein product: CASSLEFGVNTGELFF.

Many counts were recorded for this clone. The chain couples TRBV7-2 to TRBJ1-2; TRBD1 matches at 7 bases. This CDR3 contains 12 residues. CDR1 is SGHTA, CDR2 FQGNSA, per germline. V lost 8 bases and J lost 4; bases outside the gene matches: 4. Here the CDR3 reads CASSDRVYGYTF. In nucleotides, the CDR3 is TGTGCCAGCTCCGACAGGGTCTATGGCTACACCTTC.

This clone was seen ten or more times. The chain employs TRBV19 and TRBJ1-2, with TRBD1 as a possible D gene (5 bases). CDR3 length: 12 residues. CDR1 is LNHDA and CDR2 is SQIVND in the germline V gene (reference sequence). The V and J ends lost 7 bases and 2 bases respectively, with 8 bases between them. The CDR3 spells CASTPGNYGYTF. For the CDR3, the DNA is TGTGCCAGTACACCAGGGAACTATGGCTACACCTTC.